Below, one T cell receptor (beta chain) is given with its context. Its target antigen remains unknown. This sample was included in a study of human CD8 memory T cell subsets (dated by TCRdb to 2019 to 2021). Turning to the overall study: To assess how stem-like (TSTEM), progenitor exhausted-like (TPEX) and effector memory CD8+ T cell subsets are clonally related, the TCRbeta repertoires of these three subsets were compared. TCRbeta repertoires were obtained from five to seven donors, each contributing TSTEM, TPEX and effector memory subsets.

Density gradient separation was used to isolate peripheral blood mononuclear cells from buffy coats of healthy donors. In the study, negative magnetic separation with EasySep or MojoSort CD8+ T cell isolation kits was used to enrich total CD8+ T cells. An RNeasy Mini Kit was used to extract total RNA from duplicate vials of around 150,000 sorted CD8+ T cells per subset. PBMCs were used either fresh or after being cryopreserved in fetal bovine serum containing roughly 10% DMSO. Fluorescence-activated cell sorting on a FACSAria III was used to sort CD8+ T cell subsets to purity. The germline V gene encodes CDR1 LGHDT and CDR2 YNNKEL (reference sequence). Its CDR3 holds 17 amino acids, cysteine through phenylalanine. No DNA accompanies this entry. A Human TCR Profiling Kit was used to prepare UMI-labeled 5' RACE TCRbeta libraries. Every TCRbeta library was prepared in parallel with an identical number of PCR cycles. From the authors' description of their analysis: Each TCRbeta library contained between about 2,800 and 20,000 functional CDR3beta clonotypes. MIGEC 1.2.9 was used for UMI extraction and consensus assembly, with at least three reads per UMI being required. MiXCR 3.0.3 was used to extract the in-frame CDR3beta repertoires. Each sample was downsampled to 42,000 randomly selected UMIs before diversity metrics were computed in VDJtools 1.2.1. For each sample pair, the repertoire overlap metrics D, R and F2 were calculated in VDJtools using the top 3,000 clones. Reads reprocessed by TCRdb are summarized as one entry per CDR3 protein sequence, and DNA is absent. V and J calls and clone size were set by TCRdb, not the authors. This sample's table carries 6,500 to 7,000 distinct CDR3 sequences. The ten largest clones represent around 22% of the sample.

On the study overall, not on this receptor specifically: Only TCRbeta chains were sequenced, and repertoire comparisons were based on six donors, with testing performed by paired t-tests and Bonferroni correction. Although both stem-like subsets shared clonotypes with effector memory cells, the overlap between TSTEM and TPEX repertoires was minimal, suggesting distinct antigen spectra for the TSTEM and TPEX subsets. Normalized Shannon-Wiener diversity was similarly high in TSTEM and TPEX subsets, while effector memory subsets were less diverse by comparison. Greater repertoire diversity in TSTEM than in TPEX subsets was suggested by Chao1 estimates, potentially reflecting a broader range of specificities.

The receptor was isolated from a human donor in good health. Sequenced: CD8+ T cells from PBMCs. Here the chain combines TRBV3-1 and TRBJ2-1; TCRdb indicates TRBD2, and absent DNA this call remains unverified. The CDR3 here reads CASSQATSGSTSHEQFF.